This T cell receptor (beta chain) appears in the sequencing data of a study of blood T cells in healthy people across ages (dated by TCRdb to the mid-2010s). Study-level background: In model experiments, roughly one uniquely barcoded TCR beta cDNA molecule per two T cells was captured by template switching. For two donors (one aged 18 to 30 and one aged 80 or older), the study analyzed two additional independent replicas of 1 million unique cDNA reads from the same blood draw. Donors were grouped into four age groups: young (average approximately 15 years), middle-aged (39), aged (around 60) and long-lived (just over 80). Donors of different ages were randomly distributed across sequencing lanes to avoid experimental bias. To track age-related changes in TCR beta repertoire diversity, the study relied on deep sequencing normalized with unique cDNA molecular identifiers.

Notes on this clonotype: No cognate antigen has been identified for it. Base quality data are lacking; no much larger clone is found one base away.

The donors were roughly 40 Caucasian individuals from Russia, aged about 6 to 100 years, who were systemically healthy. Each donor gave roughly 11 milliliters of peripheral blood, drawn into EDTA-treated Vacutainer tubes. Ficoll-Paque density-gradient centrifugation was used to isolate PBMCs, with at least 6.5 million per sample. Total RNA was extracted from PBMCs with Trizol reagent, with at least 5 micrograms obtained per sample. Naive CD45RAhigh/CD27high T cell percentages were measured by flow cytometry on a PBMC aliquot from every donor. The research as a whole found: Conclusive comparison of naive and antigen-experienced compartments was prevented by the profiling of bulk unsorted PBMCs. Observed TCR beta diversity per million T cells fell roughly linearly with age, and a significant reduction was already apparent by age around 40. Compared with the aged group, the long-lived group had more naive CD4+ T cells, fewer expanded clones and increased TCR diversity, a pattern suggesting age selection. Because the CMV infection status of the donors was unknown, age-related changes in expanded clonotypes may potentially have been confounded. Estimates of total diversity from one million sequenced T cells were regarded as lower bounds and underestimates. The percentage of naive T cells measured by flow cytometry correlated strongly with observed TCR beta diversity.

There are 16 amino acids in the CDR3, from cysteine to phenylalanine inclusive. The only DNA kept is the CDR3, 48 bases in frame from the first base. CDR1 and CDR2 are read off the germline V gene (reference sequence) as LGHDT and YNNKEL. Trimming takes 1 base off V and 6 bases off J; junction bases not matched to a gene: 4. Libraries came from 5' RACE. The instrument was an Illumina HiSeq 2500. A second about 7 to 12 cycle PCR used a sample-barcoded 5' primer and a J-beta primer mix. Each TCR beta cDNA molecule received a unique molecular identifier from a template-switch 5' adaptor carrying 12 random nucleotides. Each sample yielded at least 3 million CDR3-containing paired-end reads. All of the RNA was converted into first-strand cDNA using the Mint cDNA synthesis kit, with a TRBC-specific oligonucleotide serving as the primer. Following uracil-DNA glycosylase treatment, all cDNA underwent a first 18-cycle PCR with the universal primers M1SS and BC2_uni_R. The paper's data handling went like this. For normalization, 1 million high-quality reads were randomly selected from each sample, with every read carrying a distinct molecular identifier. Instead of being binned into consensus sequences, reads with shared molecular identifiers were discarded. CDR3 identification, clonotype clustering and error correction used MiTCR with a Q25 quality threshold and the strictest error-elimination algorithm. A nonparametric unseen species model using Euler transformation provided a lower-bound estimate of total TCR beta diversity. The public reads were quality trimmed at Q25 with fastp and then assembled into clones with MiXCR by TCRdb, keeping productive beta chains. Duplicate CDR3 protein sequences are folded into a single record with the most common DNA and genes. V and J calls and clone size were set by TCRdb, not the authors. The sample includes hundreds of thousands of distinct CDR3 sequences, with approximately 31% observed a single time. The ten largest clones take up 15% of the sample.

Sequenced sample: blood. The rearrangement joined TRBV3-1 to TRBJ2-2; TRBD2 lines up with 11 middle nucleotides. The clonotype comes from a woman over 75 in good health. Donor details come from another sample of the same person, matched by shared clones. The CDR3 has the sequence CASSQALSGGAGELFF. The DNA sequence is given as TGTGCCAGCAGCCAAGCGCTTAGCGGGGGGGCCGGGGAGCTGTTTTTT.